The 14 T cell receptor beta chains in this list originate from one sample, sequenced in a study of radiotherapy plus CTLA-4 blockade in lung cancer. Some clones are missing from TCRdb's copy, which holds only in-frame ones; the method was immunoSEQ multiplex PCR. The data show more than 95,000 clones, approximately 75% seen once. This material consisted of peripheral blood, taken from a patient treated with radiotherapy plus ipilimumab. The receptors originated from a human donor with non-small cell lung cancer who had a partial response to radiotherapy plus ipilimumab. Some clones in this sample may be carry-over from other donors' samples.

The rearrangement links TRBV7-2 to TRBJ1-1, with 7 bases identical to TRBD1. Trimming cost V 6 bases and J 4 bases; bases outside gene matches: 5. CDR1 SGHTA and CDR2 FQGNSA come from the germline V gene. The CDR3 is made up of 13 amino acids. CDR3 nucleotides: TGTGCCAGCAGTCGACCAGGGGGCACTGAAGCTTTCTTT. Its translation is CASSRPGGTEAFF.

This sequence joins TRBV7-8 and TRBJ1-4; D remains unclear. CDR1 and CDR2 (germline): SGHVS, FQNEAQ. V shed 2 bases and J shed 3 bases, with 10 bases lying between them. This CDR3 is built from 15 residues. DNA of the CDR3: TGTGCCAGCAGCTTATTGGGCAGCCCTAATGAAAAACTGTTTTTT. Protein product: CASSLLGSPNEKLFF.

The CDR3 sequence is CASRSTSGRVGEQFF. The CDR3 DNA reads as TGTGCCAGCAGATCAACTAGCGGGAGAGTCGGTGAGCAGTTCTTC. This rearrangement joins TRBV27 to TRBJ2-1; the match to TRBD2 covers 11 bases. The CDR3 has 15 residues. Germline values: CDR1 MNHEY, CDR2 SMNVEV (reference sequence). Trimming cost V 6 bases and J 9 bases; bases outside gene matches: 10.

The V and J genes are TRBV11-3 and TRBJ2-5; the D gene is possibly TRBD1 (5 bases). This CDR3 has 18 amino acids. The V gene lost 4 bases and the J gene lost 3 bases, with 24 bases spanning the gap. From germline, CDR1 is SGHNT and CDR2 YENEEA. The CDR3 loop is CASSSGRAGKTPEETQYF. The DNA of the CDR3 is TGTGCCAGCAGCTCAGGCCGGGCAGGGAAGACCCCCGAAGAGACCCAGTACTTC.

V gene TRBV9 combines with J gene TRBJ2-1, with 8 positions matching TRBD2. Trimming cost V 4 bases and J 1 base; bases outside gene matches: 7. Germline CDR1 and CDR2: SGDLS and YYNGEE. This CDR3 is 16 amino acids long. CDR3 residues: CASSPLPGGSYNEQFF. The CDR3 bases are TGTGCCAGCAGCCCTCTGCCGGGAGGGTCCTACAATGAGCAGTTCTTC.

A single count supports this clone. The CDR3 loop reads CASSDYSDRDKYF. The CDR3 DNA follows: TGTGCCAGCAGTGACTACTCCGACAGGGATAAGTACTTC. This chain links TRBV6-1 with TRBJ2-7; TRBD1 matches 7 bases. The CDR3 length is 13 residues. Germline assignment: CDR1 MNHNS and CDR2 SASEGT. With 3 bases clipped from V and 11 bases from J, the junction kept 10 bases outside the gene matches.

About this clone itself: A much larger clone lies one base from this, so it may be a read error. This chain connects TRBV5-6 to TRBJ1-1, with no clear D. CDR1 SGHDT and CDR2 YYEEEE come from the germline V gene. Trimming shortened V by 0 bases and J by 1 base, and 10 bases separated the two germline ends. This CDR3 contains 15 residues. CDR3 DNA: TGTGCCAGCAGCTTGGGGGCCGGGGAGAACACTGAAGCTTTCTTT. It is translated as CASSLGAGENTEAFF.

This clone was seen a single time. V gene TRBV27 combines with J gene TRBJ2-7, with D perhaps matching TRBD1 (7 bases). Germline values: CDR1 MNHEY, CDR2 SMNVEV (reference sequence). V was clipped by 6 bases and J by 0 bases, with 12 bases between them. The CDR3 loop spans 14 amino acids. CDR3 bases: TGTGCCAGCAGCATCAGGGGGGCCTCCTACGAGCAGTACTTC. Protein product: CASSIRGASYEQYF.

This chain connects TRBV27 to TRBJ1-5, with unresolved D. Germline V lookup: CDR1 MNHEY, CDR2 SMNVEV (reference sequence). V lost 6 bases and J 5 bases, leaving 11 bases between the germline ends. The CDR3 extends over 13 amino acids. The CDR3 sequence is CASSVYGDQPQHF. As DNA, the CDR3 is TGTGCCAGCAGCGTTTATGGAGATCAGCCCCAGCATTTT.

This chain connects TRBV28 to TRBJ1-2; possible D gene TRBD1, 5 bases. Germline V CDR1 and CDR2: MDHEN, SYDVKM. Between the trimmed V and J ends, which lost 6 bases and 3 bases, there was a span of 11 bases. The CDR3 loop spans 13 amino acids. CDR3 region: CASRLDTYYGYTF. The CDR3 DNA follows: TGTGCCAGCAGATTGGACACCTACTATGGCTACACCTTC.

This clone was seen only a few times. The rearrangement joins TRBV5-1 to TRBJ2-2; 10 bases fit TRBD2. CDR3 size: 14 residues. Trimming at V came to 4 bases and at J to 4 bases, leaving 1 base not matched to a gene. CDR1 SGHRS and CDR2 YFSETQ come from the germline V gene. The CDR3 DNA is TGCGCCAGCAGCGAGCGGGGGGGCACCGGGGAGCTGTTTTTT. Translation gives CASSERGGTGELFF.

The chain couples TRBV19 to TRBJ2-5; D is undetermined. From germline, CDR1 is LNHDA and CDR2 SQIVND (reference sequence). V shed 5 bases and J shed 5 bases, with 9 bases lying between them. The CDR3 totals 12 residues. DNA of the CDR3: TGTGCCAGTAGTGCCTCCGGGGAGACCCAGTACTTC. Translation: CASSASGETQYF.

The chain uses TRBV9 and TRBJ2-7; 8 bases align to TRBD1. Trimming at V came to 0 bases and at J to 6 bases, leaving 11 bases not matched to a gene. Germline V lookup: CDR1 SGDLS, CDR2 YYNGEE. The CDR3 consists of 16 residues. Written as DNA, the CDR3 is TGTGCCAGCAGCGTAGTGGCTCAGACAGGGGCGGGCGAGCAGTACTTC. Its translation: CASSVVAQTGAGEQYF. Looking up the rest from reference TRBV9 and TRBJ2-7 gives the full variable domain: DSGVTQTPKHLITATGQRVTLRCSPRSGDLSVYWYQQSLDQGLQFLIQYYNGEERAKGNILERFSAQQFPDLHSELNLSSLELGDSALYFCASSVVAQTGAGEQYFGPGTRLTVT.

The genes are TRBV6-6 and TRBJ2-1; 9 nucleotides match TRBD2. This CDR3 has 15 amino acids. With V trimmed by 5 bases and J by 10 bases, 12 bases remained unmatched. Germline V gene data show CDR1 as MNHNY and CDR2 as SVGAGI (reference sequence). This CDR3 reads CASSTGTSPATEQFF. DNA for the CDR3: TGTGCCAGCAGTACCGGGACTAGCCCGGCAACAGAGCAGTTCTTC.